The clone carrying this T cell receptor beta chain was counted ten times or more. MiXCR, applied by TCRdb to the 5' RACE reads, yields one record per CDR3 protein. Here the sample spans approximately 100,000 distinct CDR3 sequences, about 14% being singletons. This record comes from a study of early T cells in non-severe SARS-CoV-2 infection. Germline CDR1 is LGHDT and CDR2 is YNNKEL (reference sequence). The CDR3 has 14 residues. V dropped 0 bases and J dropped 1 base, with 6 bases sitting between them. This receptor was identified in an adult who was a healthcare worker with PCR-confirmed SARS-CoV-2 infection or an uninfected control (not recorded which). The rearrangement uses TRBV3-1 and TRBJ2-5; D is uncertain. Input material: whole blood. The CDR3 protein is CASSQDYSQETQYF. CDR3 nucleotide sequence: TGTGCCAGCAGCCAAGACTACAGCCAAGAGACCCAGTACTTC.